The 3 T cell receptor beta chains below all came from one sample that was sequenced in a study of T cell responses to AZD1222 COVID-19 vaccine. The table came from immunoSEQ multiplex PCR; TCRdb's copy has only in-frame clones and leaves some out. The data show 95,000 to 130,000 clones, with about 86% seen just once and about 8.8% held by the top ten. Sequencing was performed on peripheral blood, taken on day 0 of AZD1222 vaccination. Receptors were obtained from an adult in good health.

The chain carries TRBV4-3 and TRBJ1-2; unclear D gene. The CDR3 has 14 residues. Germline V gene sequence: CDR1 LGHNA, CDR2 YSLEER. The V and J ends lost 0 bases and 4 bases respectively, with 9 bases between them. The CDR3 coding sequence is TGCGCCAGCAGCCAAGATATCGGCCCCTATGGCTACACCTTC. Its translation is CASSQDIGPYGYTF.

This clone was observed once. The chain recombines TRBV7-8 with TRBJ2-1; TRBD2 matches 9 bases. J was trimmed by 4 bases and V by 7 bases; bases with no gene match: 11. Germline V lookup: CDR1 SGHVS, CDR2 FQNEAQ. The CDR3 totals 16 residues. CDR3 protein: CASNDLRAGGYNEQFF. The CDR3 DNA reads TGTGCCAGCAACGATCTCCGAGCGGGGGGATACAATGAGCAGTTCTTC.

This chain links TRBV6-5 with TRBJ1-2, with a possible D match to TRBD1 (5 bases). CDR1 is MNHEY and CDR2 is SVGAGI in the germline V gene. The CDR3 covers 14 residues. V lost 2 bases to trimming and J lost 4 bases, with 11 bases between them. The CDR3 is CASSYGAELYGYTF. CDR3 bases: TGTGCCAGCAGTTACGGGGCAGAGCTCTATGGCTACACCTTC.